This section outlines one T cell receptor beta chain sequence together with its context. The antigen this receptor binds is unknown. Per-base qualities were not stored, and no clone one base away is much larger. The CDR3 goes from the cysteine to the phenylalanine over 15 residues. Kept here is only the CDR3 DNA, which spans 45 bases and is read in frame from base 1. Trimming at the junction amounts to 1 base on V and 5 bases on J, and the germline ends lie 14 bases apart. CDR1 and CDR2, looked up from the germline V gene, are SGHDN and FVKESK. The library was obtained by the immunoSEQ multiplex PCR assay. For the multiplex PCR, a mixture combining 60 forward primers for TCR Vbeta segments and 13 reverse primers for TCR Jbeta segments was used. The CDR3 region of rearranged TCR beta genes was amplified from genomic DNA with a multiplex PCR assay. On the Illumina HiSeq System, the amplified TCR beta libraries were sequenced as 87-base-pair reads. On the study's bioinformatics: Across the 500 to 850 repertoires, a later analysis counted 60 million to 90 million unique TCR beta chains, approximately 10 million of which were shared by at least two donors. Raw reads were error-corrected and collapsed into unique sequences by a nearest-neighbor algorithm in which closely related sequences were merged to remove PCR and sequencing errors. Alignment of CDR3 sequences to IMGT reference sequences was used to assign V, D and J gene segments. For a sequence to be retained, at least a six-nucleotide match to both a V gene segment and a J gene segment was required. A rearrangement counted as productive if the CDR3 had no stop codons and remained in frame with V and J, and every other rearrangement counted as non-productive. Following IMGT convention, CDR3 was defined as the stretch from the second conserved V-encoded cysteine up to the conserved J-encoded phenylalanine. In an earlier analysis of around 600 of the donors, sequences lacking an unambiguous match to a single V gene segment were excluded. An earlier analysis of around 600 of the donors classified V segments as functional when productive rearrangements were above 56.7% and as segregating when the standard deviation between donors was above 5%. A statistical classification framework was built to diagnose cytomegalovirus status from the catalog of TCR beta chain sequences. V and J gene assignment, in a later analysis, came from comparing TCR nucleotide sequences with IMGT/GENE-DB human TR gene sequences. A later analysis assigned CDR3 sequences and most-parsimonious VDJ recombination scenarios with the TCRdist pipeline. In a later analysis, every TCR beta chain was defined by the combination of its CDR3 amino acid sequence and its V-gene family, and reads without a unique V-gene family were dropped. A later analysis removed several hundred highly shared, low-generation-probability nucleotide sequences to deal with suspected cross-contamination and a sequencing artifact. For each public chain, a later analysis derived a clonal expansion index from normalized ranks of inferred template counts within each repertoire. In a later analysis, generation probabilities were computed with a VDJ recombination model fitted to out-of-frame rearrangements, and the resulting probabilities were checked against IGoR. In a later analysis, TCR-TCR, TCR-HLA and TCR-CMV co-occurrence was scored with hypergeometric tests, and a repertoire-size bias correction was applied to TCR pairs. In a later analysis, false discovery rates were estimated by permuting HLA or CMV assignments 20 times. In a later analysis, co-occurring TCRs were grouped with DBSCAN, and TCRdist sequence similarity was added when clustering was performed within HLA-allele-positive subsets. For co-occurrence clustering, repertoires with fewer than 30,000 or more than 120,000 public chains were excluded, along with about five repertoires with anomalous nucleotide sharing. TCRdb limited this immuneACCESS table to in-frame rearrangements with V and J called. A share of clones is missing; checked studies link under half to unresolved V genes, and the rest is unexplained. V, J and clone size are those of that table, while D and trimming were read from the DNA. This sample holds around 170,000 clones; 81% were observed only once. The ten largest clones represent around 4% of the sample.

The data stem from a study of cytomegalovirus exposure and HLA in healthy donors (TCRdb year 2017). About the investigation overall: According to an earlier analysis of several hundred of the donors, about 180 million T cells yielded 90 million to 130 million unique TCR beta sequences and 276 Gb of sequence data. Rather than drawing on any new phenotypic data, the later analysis identified candidate immune exposures from TCR beta sequences and the way those sequences occurred across donors. Class I and class II HLA loci were covered by the typing at four-digit resolution. An early release that covered fewer than 800 HLA-typed donors contained about 300 gigabases of sequencing data and about 84 million unique TCR sequences. Donor age, sex, ethnicity and CMV serostatus were compiled together with the repertoire data. Among about 360 genotyped donors of the cohort, an average of 235,054 unique TCR beta nucleotide sequences were sequenced per donor, roughly 20% of them non-productive. A later analysis re-analyzed previously published TCR beta repertoires from approximately 700 donors and added high-resolution HLA genotyping to study TCR occurrence patterns. The study aimed to test whether signatures of past pathogen exposure could be identified by cataloging public T cell receptors. The study profiled the T cell repertoires of approximately 700 subjects by immunosequencing and related them to cytomegalovirus serostatus. An earlier analysis of 587 of the donors used high-throughput TCR beta sequencing to judge whether each TCR beta V gene segment behaved as functional or pseudogenic. Roughly 5 DR-DQ haplotypes were treated as single units for association and clustering because of strong linkage in the cohort. Genome-wide SNP genotypes for about 55% of the 666 donors were used in a later genetic analysis, which treated that subset as a discovery cohort. The study combined high-throughput TCR immunosequencing, statistical association of individual TCRs with disease status, and machine learning to predict cytomegalovirus infection status. All discovery cohort repertoires had been generated using a single sequencing platform. Of the roughly 410 genotyped donors, less than 85% were placed in the genetic ancestry cluster associated with self-reported Caucasian donors. A separate validation cohort of 100 to 150 different subjects was used in addition to the roughly 670-subject first cohort. Typing coverage varied by locus: about 620-630 donors for A, B, C, DRB1 and DQB1; approximately 560 for DQA1; nearly 610 for DPA1; roughly 450 for DPB1.

What the work shows at the level of the full study, not this receptor alone: Because the 87-base-pair reads could not distinguish some IMGT-functional V segments, including TRBV6-2 and TRBV6-3, those segments were excluded. Because counts were too low, around 17 rarely observed V segments, including chromosome 9 orphons, were left out of the earlier analysis of roughly 600 of the donors. Correlated functional status among segregating V segments might be attributable to linkage disequilibrium, but an unknown experimental factor could not be ruled out. While some public TCRs were present in many individuals, most TCR sequences turned up only very rarely across donors. A later analysis found that most CMV-associated TCR beta chains appeared HLA-restricted, with HLA associations seemingly driven largely by CMV exposure. In a later analysis, TCR association rates were found to vary across HLA loci, with the most associated TCRs seen for DRB1 alleles and the fewest for HLA-C alleles. In vitro tests confirmed that a few of the cytomegalovirus-associated TCR beta chains recognize cytomegalovirus antigens. An earlier analysis of approximately 530 of the donors showed that most TCR beta V segments appeared in productive rearrangements either about 90% or about 30% of the time, which broadly matched IMGT annotations. The cohort was sequenced for TCR beta chains only, and without alpha or paired-chain data the features that could be detected were limited. For the cohort, immune exposure information was limited to CMV serostatus. According to a later genetic analysis, donors in an Asian-associated ancestry cluster had fewer N-insertions in productive TCRs than the roughly 700-donor mean. The authors suggested that the approach could potentially be generalized to other disease states and immunological phenotypes. A group of highly shared sequence variants was considered likely to be a technical artifact of the sequencing pipeline. In the study, some 180 TCR beta chains were listed as associated with cytomegalovirus. Strong co-occurrence of HLA alleles, especially DR and DQ, made assigning TCR associations to individual alleles difficult. A later analysis associated 16,951 TCR beta sequences with specific HLA alleles at a false discovery rate of 0.05. HLA typing was unavailable for some donors at each locus, so association tests used only the typed subset. In a later genetic analysis, a missense DCLRE1C variant was associated with V-gene and J-gene trimming of TCR beta chains, and the association was replicated in an independent cohort. According to a later analysis, parvovirus B19, influenza, CMV and Epstein-Barr virus appeared linked to several top co-occurrence clusters. Cytomegalovirus status was reported to be diagnosed by the classifier with high specificity and sensitivity in both the original and validation cohorts. A further reported finding was that TCR beta sequences accurately predicted the HLA-A and HLA-B alleles for most subjects in the first cohort. Sequencing depth was assumed to be roughly uniform across donors in the presence/absence analyses, though that assumption may not hold. Compared with equally common non-associated chains, HLA-associated TCR beta chains in a later analysis were more clonally expanded and had lower generation probabilities.

The cohort consisted of 666 healthy bone marrow donors. All cohort members were sampled while nominally healthy, although unrecorded immune exposures were likely present. The donor was CMV seronegative and belonged to the group of 350 to 400 seronegative cohort members. Each donor provided a peripheral blood sample, and peripheral blood mononuclear cells were used for TCR beta sequencing. Genomic DNA was extracted from the blood cell samples with the Qiagen DNeasy Blood Extraction Kit. Source material: PBMCs. The V and J genes are TRBV14 and TRBJ1-1; the D gene is possibly TRBD1, with 6 bases matching. This receptor was obtained from a man aged 50 to 59 in good health and CMV-seronegative. Read as DNA, the sequence is TGTGCCAGCAGCCAAGTGGGGGGGGCTAGGACTGAAGCTTTCTTT. This gives the protein CASSQVGGARTEAFF.